The 21 T cell receptor beta chains given below trace back to one sample, sequenced in a study of radiotherapy plus CTLA-4 blockade in lung cancer. The data were produced by immunoSEQ multiplex PCR, yet TCRdb's version contains in-frame clones alone and is incomplete. This sample yields some 110,000 clones, of which more than 75% are seen a single time; around 2% belongs to the top ten. The specimen was peripheral blood, collected from a patient treated with radiotherapy plus ipilimumab. These receptor sequences come from a human donor with non-small cell lung cancer that progressed on radiotherapy plus ipilimumab. Some clones in this sample may be carry-over from other donors' samples.

The genes are TRBV7-6 and TRBJ2-5, with D tentatively TRBD1 (6 bases). The germline V gene encodes CDR1 SGHVS and CDR2 FNYEAQ. V was pared by 4 bases and J by 2 bases, with 29 bases between. This CDR3 has 20 amino acids. The CDR3 is CASSSPRFRPVAGDQETQYF. The CDR3 DNA sequence: TGTGCCAGCAGCTCACCCCGATTTAGGCCGGTGGCAGGGGATCAAGAGACCCAGTACTTC.

This sequence joins TRBV9 and TRBJ2-7; the match to TRBD2 covers 9 bases. Trimming at V came to 4 bases and at J to 5 bases, leaving 13 bases not matched to a gene. Germline V gene data show CDR1 as SGDLS and CDR2 as YYNGEE. This CDR3 spans 16 amino acids. In nucleotides, the CDR3 is TGTGCCAGCAGCCTCCAAGGGGTAGCGGGGGTCCACGAGCAGTACTTC. It encodes CASSLQGVAGVHEQYF. The variable domain in full, completed from reference TRBV9 and TRBJ2-7, reads DSGVTQTPKHLITATGQRVTLRCSPRSGDLSVYWYQQSLDQGLQFLIQYYNGEERAKGNILERFSAQQFPDLHSELNLSSLELGDSALYFCASSLQGVAGVHEQYFGPGTRLTVT.

The rearrangement joins TRBV7-2 to TRBJ2-1; a weak D match, TRBD1 (5 bases). The V and J ends lost 1 base and 8 bases respectively, with 18 bases between them. Germline V lookup: CDR1 SGHTA, CDR2 FQGNSA. There are 16 residues in the CDR3. CDR3 protein: CASSLGVQGISYEQFF. The CDR3 nucleotides are TGTGCCAGCAGCTTAGGGGTCCAGGGAATTTCATATGAGCAGTTCTTC.

The chain has TRBV7-3 and TRBJ2-1; TRBD2 agrees at 13 bases. After removal of 2 bases from V and 7 bases from J, the junction contained 5 bases not matched to a gene. Germline V CDR1 and CDR2: SGHTA, FQGTGA. The CDR3 has 16 residues. Here the CDR3 DNA reads TGTGCCAGCAGCTTATTGGCGACTAGCGGGGGGAATGAGCAGTTCTTC. It specifies CASSLLATSGGNEQFF.

The chain combines TRBV29-1 with TRBJ1-5; D is perhaps TRBD1 (6 bases). There are 13 residues in the CDR3. CDR1 is SQVTM and CDR2 is ANQGSEA in the germline V gene. V shed 6 bases and J shed 2 bases, with 11 bases lying between them. The CDR3 sequence is CSVQGGGNQPQHF. For the CDR3, the DNA is TGCAGCGTCCAAGGGGGGGGCAATCAGCCCCAGCATTTT.

CDR3 sequence: CASSRLTGEGEKLFF. The DNA for the CDR3 is TGCGCCAGCAGCCGGTTAACAGGGGAGGGTGAAAAACTGTTTTTT. The chain links TRBV4-3 to TRBJ1-4; TRBD1 agrees at 7 bases. The CDR3 spans 15 residues. Trimming removed 4 bases from V and 7 bases from J; junction bases left unmatched: 9. Germline V gene data show CDR1 as LGHNA and CDR2 as YSLEER.

This chain links TRBV6-1 with TRBJ2-7; TRBD1 agrees at 9 bases. The germline V gene encodes CDR1 MNHNS and CDR2 SASEGT. Trimming took 5 bases from V and 6 from J; bases not matched to a gene: 11. CDR3 length: 15 amino acids. CDR3 nucleotides: TGTGCCAGCAGTACTCGGACAGGGGTGGTTCCCGAGCAGTACTTC. Protein: CASSTRTGVVPEQYF.

The CDR3 nucleotides are TGTGCCACCCAACCCGGAGGGACATCAGGCACAGATACGCAGTATTTT. This sequence encodes CATQPGGTSGTDTQYF. J is TRBJ2-3 and V is TRBV15; D is tentatively TRBD1 or TRBD2 (6 bases each). The CDR3 totals 16 residues. V lost 8 bases to trimming and J lost 1 base, with 19 bases between them. The germline V gene has CDR1 LNHNV and CDR2 YYDKDF (reference sequence).

This rearrangement joins TRBV5-4 to TRBJ2-5; D not certain. The DNA end is a closer match to TRBJ2-7, so the J assignment may be wrong. The CDR3 length is 13 residues. Germline CDR1 SGHNT, CDR2 YYREEE (reference sequence). The CDR3 spells CASSSTTAYEQYF. For the CDR3, the DNA is TGTGCCAGCAGCTCGACAACGGCCTACGAGCAGTACTTC.

This chain uses TRBV11-2 with TRBJ2-7; D is unclear. CDR3 length equals 15 residues. Germline CDR1 SGHAT, CDR2 FQNNGV. Trimming removed 4 bases from V and 6 bases from J, with 19 bases in between. CDR3 region: CASSSPKGKVGEQYF. The CDR3 DNA reads as TGTGCCAGCAGCTCCCCCAAGGGTAAGGTCGGCGAGCAGTACTTC.

The J gene is TRBJ2-1, the V gene TRBV7-2; 10 bases are a match to TRBD2. The trim removed 5 bases at V and 8 bases at J, leaving 18 bases unmatched. Germline V gene data show CDR1 as SGHTA and CDR2 as FQGNSA. The CDR3 sequence is 18 residues long. The CDR3 here is CASSSPLSGSGGIDEQFF. The CDR3, as DNA: TGTGCCAGCAGCAGCCCCCTGTCGGGTAGCGGGGGGATTGATGAGCAGTTCTTC.

The rearrangement joins TRBV6-4 to TRBJ1-1; the D is unclear. The V gene's germline CDR1 is MRHNA and CDR2 SNTAGT. The V end was cut by 3 bases, the J end by 3 bases, with 8 bases between. This CDR3 has 13 amino acids. CDR3: CASSEREHTEAFF. In DNA form, the CDR3 reads TGTGCCAGCAGTGAAAGGGAACACACTGAAGCTTTCTTT.

The chain carries TRBV7-6 and TRBJ1-6, with D perhaps TRBD1 (6 bases). The CDR3 spans 15 residues. V dropped 5 bases and J dropped 7 bases, with 15 bases sitting between them. Per the germline V gene, CDR1 is SGHVS and CDR2 is FNYEAQ. The CDR3 sequence is CASSDRGQGNSPLHF. The CDR3 nucleotides read TGTGCCAGCAGCGATAGGGGCCAGGGGAATTCACCCCTCCACTTT.

V gene TRBV7-8 combines with J gene TRBJ1-4, with 7 bases fitting TRBD1. This CDR3 is 14 amino acids long. The germline CDR1 and CDR2 sequences are SGHVS and FQNEAQ. After removal of 3 bases from V and 8 bases from J, the junction contained 6 bases not matched to a gene. The CDR3 protein is CASSFRQGSEKLFF. The CDR3 coding sequence is TGTGCCAGCAGCTTCCGACAGGGATCAGAAAAACTGTTTTTT. Based on the CDR3 plus reference TRBV7-8 and TRBJ1-4, the full variable domain is GAGVSQSPRYKVAKRGQDVALRCDPISGHVSLFWYQQALGQGPEFLTYFQNEAQLDKSGLPSDRFFAERPEGSVSTLKIQRTQQEDSAVYLCASSFRQGSEKLFFGSGTQLSVL.

J is TRBJ2-7 and V is TRBV14, with 10 positions matching TRBD2. The junction had 11 bases not matched to a gene; V was cut back by 0 bases and J by 0 bases. Germline lookup yields CDR1 SGHDN and CDR2 FVKESK. The CDR3 length is 19 residues. The CDR3 loop reads CASSQEYGSGGLSSYEQYF. The CDR3 bases are TGTGCCAGCAGCCAAGAGTACGGTAGCGGGGGGCTGAGCTCCTACGAGCAGTACTTC.

The chain carries TRBV9 and TRBJ2-1, with D possibly being TRBD1 (6 bases). V shed 3 bases and J shed 3 bases, with 7 bases lying between them. The CDR3 is 13 residues long. The V gene's germline CDR1 is SGDLS and CDR2 YYNGEE. The CDR3 DNA follows: TGTGCCAGCAGCGAGGACAGCTACAATGAGCAGTTCTTC. Its protein product is CASSEDSYNEQFF.

This clone showed up just once. The chain is built from TRBV2 and TRBJ2-7; D perhaps matches TRBD2 (5 bases). The CDR3 extends over 14 amino acids. Germline V lookup: CDR1 SNHLY, CDR2 FYNNEI. The ends were cut back, 4 bases at V and 3 bases at J, with 13 bases in the middle. DNA for the CDR3: TGTGCCAGCAGTGTGATAGCGCTAGGCTACGAGCAGTACTTC. Translated, it gives CASSVIALGYEQYF.

The chain uses TRBV14 and TRBJ1-6, with 7 bases matching TRBD1. J was trimmed by 10 bases and V by 4 bases; bases with no gene match: 7. The CDR3 is made up of 14 amino acids. CDR1 is SGHDN and CDR2 is FVKESK in the germline V gene. CDR3 coding DNA: TGTGCCAGCAGCCGGTCGACAGGGATCTCACCCCTCCACTTT. This gives the protein CASSRSTGISPLHF.

This clone was recorded only once. V gene TRBV28 combines with J gene TRBJ2-1; 10 nucleotides agree with TRBD1. Unmatched junction bases numbered 11, after V lost 4 bases and J lost 8 bases. This CDR3 is built from 16 residues. Germline loops: CDR1 MDHEN, CDR2 SYDVKM. CDR3 DNA: TGTGCCAGCAGTTCGACAGGGGGCTTTTCTCTCGATGAGCAGTTCTTC. Its protein is CASSSTGGFSLDEQFF.

J is TRBJ1-5 and V is TRBV2; maybe TRBD1 (6 bases). Germline CDR1 SNHLY, CDR2 FYNNEI. CDR3 length equals 15 residues. V shed 5 bases and J shed 0 bases, with 11 bases lying between them. The CDR3 DNA is TGTGCCAGCAGTCCCCAGGGGTATAGCAATCAGCCCCAGCATTTT. Translating it yields CASSPQGYSNQPQHF. Full variable domain (remainder filled in from reference TRBV2 and TRBJ1-5): EPEVTQTPSHQVTQMGQEVILRCVPISNHLYFYWYRQILGQKVEFLVSFYNNEISEKSEIFDDQFSVERPDGSNFTLKIRSTKLEDSAMYFCASSPQGYSNQPQHFGDGTRLSIL.

The V gene is TRBV18, the J gene TRBJ1-1; 9 nucleotides align to TRBD1. CDR1 is KGHSH and CDR2 is LQKENI in the germline V gene. The CDR3 is 15 residues long. Germline trimming cut 6 bases from V and 3 bases from J; bases unmatched to any gene: 8. CDR3 sequence reads: CASSPWTGVDTEAFF. As DNA, the CDR3 is TGTGCCAGCTCTCCTTGGACAGGGGTGGACACTGAAGCTTTCTTT. Based on the CDR3 plus reference TRBV18 and TRBJ1-1, the full variable domain is NAGVMQNPRHLVRRRGQEARLRCSPMKGHSHVYWYRQLPEEGLKFMVYLQKENIIDESGMPKERFSAEFPKEGPSILRIQQVVRGDSAAYFCASSPWTGVDTEAFFGQGTRLTVV.